This T cell receptor beta chain was obtained from a study of OX40 agonist ivuxolimab in advanced cancers. The assay was immunoSEQ multiplex PCR, and TCRdb's table has in-frame clones only and misses some. The data show tens of thousands of clones, 80% to 90% seen once. The CDR3 runs to 16 residues. Trimming removed 5 bases from V and 2 bases from J; junction bases left unmatched: 9. Germline CDR1 and CDR2: MNHEY and SMNVEV (reference sequence). Sequencing was performed on CD4+ or CD8+ T cells sorted from blood, taken in a trial of the OX40 agonist ivuxolimab. The clonotype was recovered from an adult with an advanced solid tumor such as melanoma, head and neck, liver or kidney cancer. The chain has TRBV27 and TRBJ1-3, with TRBD1 identical over 7 bases. The DNA for the CDR3 is TGTGCCAGCAGTCCCACACACAGGGGAACTGGAAACACCATATATTTT. It specifies CASSPTHRGTGNTIYF.